This T cell receptor beta chain was observed in a study of blood T cell repertoires in COVID-19. Study as a whole: T cells, B-cell-depleted T cells, or PBMCs supplied cDNA or gDNA.

Here immunoSEQ multiplex PCR was the method, and the copy in TCRdb shows in-frame clones only, minus some. Of 150,000 to 180,000 clones detected, 85% appear once; the ten largest clones hold 7% to 10%. V dropped 5 bases and J dropped 8 bases, with 12 bases sitting between them. CDR1 SGHTA and CDR2 FQGTGA come from the germline V gene. The CDR3 loop spans 12 amino acids. The clonotype comes from a woman aged 55-75 years with COVID-19, enrolled during active disease. The chain uses TRBV7-3 and TRBJ1-2, with D tentatively TRBD1 (6 bases). Source material: peripheral blood. The CDR3 sequence: CASSLGQSGYTF. As DNA, the CDR3 is TGTGCCAGCAGCCTGGGACAATCCGGCTACACCTTC.